A selection of T cell receptor beta chains follows, all from one sample in a study of cytomegalovirus exposure and HLA in healthy donors. TCRdb's table, derived via immunoSEQ multiplex PCR, lists solely in-frame clones and lacks some. Of 100,000 or so clones listed, around 83% are singletons. The sample taken for sequencing was PBMCs. Receptors originate from a young woman in good health and CMV-seropositive. CDR3s include the opening cysteine and the closing phenylalanine or tryptophan. A D gene is named only where the DNA matches it firmly. A row's size may be missing; if present it is once, few, many or a size class.

-	TRBV27	13	once	TRBJ1-2	TGTGCCAGCAGTTTGGGGCAGGACTATGGCTACACCTTC	CASSLGQDYGYTF
-	TRBV10-2	13	-	TRBJ1-2	TGCGCCAGCAGCATTAGACAGGACTATGGCTACACCTTC	CASSIRQDYGYTF
TRBD2	TRBV27	15	-	TRBJ2-2	TGTGCCAGCACTGAGCGGGGGAGTAACACCGGGGAGCTGTTTTTT	CASTERGSNTGELFF
TRBD1	TRBV11-3	13	once	TRBJ1-1	TGTGCCAGCACCATGACAGGGGAAGTTGAAGCTTTCTTT	CASTMTGEVEAFF
-	TRBV9	14	-	TRBJ2-7	TGTGCCAGCAGCTCAACGGGATTCTCCTACGAGCAGTACTTC	CASSSTGFSYEQYF
TRBD1	TRBV27	16	many	TRBJ1-6	TGTGCCAGCAGTCCCCAGGGGGATTACTATAATTCACCCCTCCACTTT	CASSPQGDYYNSPLHF
-	TRBV9	15	once	TRBJ1-3	TGTGCCAGCAGCGCTGACGGGGTTTCTGGAAACACCATATATTTT	CASSADGVSGNTIYF
TRBD2	TRBV5-4	15	once	TRBJ2-7	TGTGCCAGCAGCTTGGGAACTAGCGGGGGATACGAGCAGTACTTC	CASSLGTSGGYEQYF
TRBD1	TRBV28	13	-	TRBJ1-1	TGTGCCAGCAATGAACAGGGGGGACCTGAAGCTTTCTTT	CASNEQGGPEAFF
TRBD1	TRBV5-4	17	-	TRBJ1-2	TGTGCCAGCAGCACCGGGACAGGGGGTCTGGGGGGTTATGGCTACACCTTC	CASSTGTGGLGGYGYTF
-	TRBV18	14	-	TRBJ1-4	TGTGCCAGCTCACCGGGAGCAACTAATGAAAAACTGTTTTTT	CASSPGATNEKLFF
TRBD1	TRBV9	13	few	TRBJ1-2	TGTGCCAGCAGCGCAGCGACAGGGGTTGGCTACACCTTC	CASSAATGVGYTF
TRBD2	TRBV29-1	14	-	TRBJ2-7	TGCAGCGGTAGGGATGGGAGGGTTGGATACGAGCAGTACTTC	CSGRDGRVGYEQYF
-	TRBV18	16	-	TRBJ2-5	TGTGCCAGCTCACCAATCAGAAGACATCCCCAAGAGACCCAGTACTTC	CASSPIRRHPQETQYF
-	TRBV5-4	13	once	TRBJ2-7	TGTGCCAGCAGCTTCGGACAGAACTTCGAGCAGTACTTC	CASSFGQNFEQYF
TRBD1	TRBV18	15	-	TRBJ1-1	TGTGCCAGCTCACCAGGGACAGGGTTCAATGGGTATAGTAGCTTT	CASSPGTGFNGYSSF
TRBD1	TRBV6-6	15	-	TRBJ2-7	TGTGCCAGCAGTTACACGACAGGGGGGTTCTACGAGCAGTACTTC	CASSYTTGGFYEQYF
-	TRBV5-6	15	once	TRBJ2-5	TGTGCCAGCAGCCCCCAACGGGGTTCACGAGAGACCCAGTACTTC	CASSPQRGSRETQYF
-	TRBV28	13	-	TRBJ1-2	TGTGCCAGCAGTTTGGGAGCTCTCTATGGCTACACCTTC	CASSLGALYGYTF
TRBD1	TRBV9	14	-	TRBJ2-7	TGTGCCAGCAGCGGACCGGGACAGGGGGGCGAGCAGTACTTC	CASSGPGQGGEQYF
-	TRBV5-1	15	-	TRBJ2-1	TGCGCCAGCAGCCCGGAAGGCAGGGGGGTCCAAGAGCAGTTCTTC	CASSPEGRGVQEQFF